This paragraph reports one TCR beta chain. The data were obtained in a study of preoperative IRX-2 immunotherapy in early breast cancer. As to treatment: preoperative locoregional IRX-2 cytokine immunotherapy. Samples came from a phase Ib trial of preoperative locoregional IRX-2 cytokine immunotherapy. The protocol was immunoSEQ multiplex PCR, while the TCRdb copy is restricted to in-frame clones and leaves out a portion. The repertoire holds tens of thousands of clones, with roughly four fifths as singletons. This CDR3 has 14 residues. Trimming cost V 0 bases and J 5 bases, with 8 bases left between them. Germline-derived CDR1 and CDR2 are SGHRS and YFSETQ.

The chain uses TRBV5-1 and TRBJ1-4, with D tentatively TRBD1 (5 bases). Specimen: lymph node tissue, collected after IRX-2 immunotherapy. The receptor was isolated from a human donor with breast cancer. The CDR3 sequence: CASSLVAGNEKLFF. CDR3 coding DNA: TGCGCCAGCAGCTTGGTAGCAGGGAATGAAAAACTGTTTTTT.